The 17 T cell receptor beta chains below come from one sample, sequenced in a study of blood T cell repertoires in COVID-19. Repertoires were generated with immunoSEQ multiplex PCR, while TCRdb's copy carries only in-frame clones and drops some. The data contain a few hundred thousand clones, approximately 79% of them singletons. Sequencing was carried out using peripheral blood. These receptors all stem from a human donor in a cohort sampled during active COVID-19.

About this clone: Other nucleotide sequences in the sample specify the same CDR3. V and J are TRBV5-1 and TRBJ2-7; 11 positions match TRBD1. CDR3 size: 14 residues. The germline gives CDR1 SGHRS, CDR2 YFSETQ. Losses at the gene ends were 4 bases for V and 3 bases for J; bases not matched to a gene: 3. The CDR3 nucleotides read TGCGCCAGCAGCCTAGGGACAGGGGGCTACGAGCAGTACTTC. It specifies CASSLGTGGYEQYF.

This clone was seen just once. V gene TRBV28 combines with J gene TRBJ2-3; TRBD2 agrees at 8 bases. V trimming: 6 bases; J trimming: 14 bases; junction bases outside the gene matches: 19. CDR3 size: 15 residues. Per the germline V gene, CDR1 is MDHEN and CDR2 is SYDVKM. The CDR3 spells CASSLPGRAAKGLYF. The CDR3 region has the DNA TGTGCCAGCAGCTTGCCCGGGAGGGCCGCAAAGGGTCTGTATTTT.

This chain joins TRBV24-1 and TRBJ2-1, with 7 bases lining up with TRBD2. Losses at the gene ends were 7 bases for V and 3 bases for J; bases not matched to a gene: 5. The CDR3 is 14 residues long. Germline lookup yields CDR1 KGHDR and CDR2 SFDVKD. CDR3 in amino acids: CATSRAGNYNEQFF. The CDR3 coding sequence is TGTGCCACCAGCCGAGCGGGAAACTACAATGAGCAGTTCTTC.

This CDR3 is CASSIVGQGAYSEAFF. CDR3 nucleotides: TGTGCCAGCAGCATAGTGGGACAGGGGGCGTATTCTGAAGCTTTCTTT. This chain links TRBV7-9 with TRBJ1-1, with 12 bases matching TRBD1. V trimming: 5 bases; J trimming: 6 bases; junction bases outside the gene matches: 10. The CDR3 covers 16 residues. Germline V gives CDR1 SEHNR, CDR2 FQNEAQ (reference sequence).

The chain combines TRBV11-1 with TRBJ2-1, with D tentatively TRBD2 (5 bases). The CDR3 loop spans 14 amino acids. The germline V gene has CDR1 SGHAT and CDR2 FQDESV (reference sequence). V lost 0 bases to trimming and J lost 10 bases, with 13 bases between them. CDR3 DNA: TGTGCCAGCAGCTTAGCGTTAGGACTTGTGGAGCAGTTCTTC. It is translated as CASSLALGLVEQFF.

The J gene is TRBJ1-5, the V gene TRBV7-2; D is perhaps TRBD1 (5 bases). V was clipped by 2 bases and J by 2 bases, with 10 bases between them. The CDR3 extends over 15 amino acids. Germline V gives CDR1 SGHTA, CDR2 FQGNSA. The CDR3, as DNA: TGTGCCAGCAGCTTATGGCAGGGTGGCAATCAGCCCCAGCATTTT. Translated, it gives CASSLWQGGNQPQHF.

The chain links TRBV4-3 to TRBJ2-7; tentative D call: TRBD2 (6 bases). Trimming left V 4 bases short and J 3 bases short, with 10 bases between. Germline assignment: CDR1 LGHNA and CDR2 YSLEER. CDR3 length: 13 residues. CDR3 DNA sequence: TGCGCCAGCAGCCGCGGAGCGGGCTACGAGCAGTACTTC. It specifies CASSRGAGYEQYF.

In its sample, this clone ranks as medium-sized (0.01 to 0.1%). This rearrangement joins TRBV28 to TRBJ2-1; 7 bases agree with TRBD2. With V trimmed by 6 bases and J by 4 bases, 15 bases remained unmatched. The CDR3 length is 17 residues. The germline gives CDR1 MDHEN, CDR2 SYDVKM. The chain's CDR3 is CASSFPSRDYTYNEQFF. In DNA form, the CDR3 reads TGTGCCAGCAGCTTTCCATCCCGGGACTATACATACAATGAGCAGTTCTTC.

The rearrangement uses TRBV9 and TRBJ2-1; a weak D match, TRBD2 (6 bases). CDR1 and CDR2 (germline): SGDLS, YYNGEE. This CDR3 spans 15 amino acids. The V end lost 0 bases, the J end lost 5 bases, and 12 bases lay between the germline ends. CDR3 protein: CASSVGGRLNNEQFF. Written as DNA, the CDR3 is TGTGCCAGCAGCGTAGGTGGGAGGTTAAACAATGAGCAGTTCTTC.

CDR3 in amino acids: CASSQATGFREKLFF. CDR3 in DNA: TGTGCCAGCAGCCAAGCAACAGGGTTTAGAGAAAAACTGTTTTTT. The gene calls are TRBV3-1 (or the pseudogene TRBV3-2) and TRBJ1-4; D is possibly TRBD1 (6 bases). The V and J ends lost 1 base and 8 bases respectively, with 14 bases between them. Germline CDR1 reads LGHDT; CDR2 reads YNNKEL (reference sequence). CDR3 length: 15 amino acids.

The chain joins TRBV4-3 to TRBJ1-2; TRBD1 is a possible D gene (5 bases). The V gene lost 0 bases and the J gene lost 1 base, with 9 bases spanning the gap. The germline V gene encodes CDR1 LGHNA and CDR2 YSLEER. The CDR3 runs to 15 residues. The CDR3 reads CASSQDPGLNYGYTF. The CDR3 coding sequence is TGCGCCAGCAGCCAAGATCCAGGGCTTAACTATGGCTACACCTTC.

The rearrangement joins TRBV30 to TRBJ1-3; possibly TRBD1 for D (5 bases). Germline CDR1 GTSNPN, CDR2 SVGIG (reference sequence). The germline V and J ends were trimmed by 5 bases and 0 bases, with 8 bases remaining between them. CDR3 length: 13 residues. CDR3 sequence: CAWQGFSGNTIYF. The DNA for the CDR3 is TGTGCCTGGCAGGGTTTCTCTGGAAACACCATATATTTT.

This CDR3 is CASSFGGSSGYTF. CDR3 bases: TGTGCCAGCAGTTTCGGGGGATCGAGTGGCTACACCTTC. The chain uses TRBV27 and TRBJ1-2, with D perhaps matching TRBD1 (5 bases). This CDR3 spans 13 amino acids. The V and J ends lost 3 bases and 7 bases respectively, with 12 bases between them. CDR1 and CDR2 from the germline V gene are MNHEY and SMNVEV (reference sequence).

The chain couples TRBV10-3 to TRBJ2-7; 10 bases match TRBD2. Germline CDR1 is ENHRY and CDR2 is SYGVKD. This CDR3 spans 14 amino acids. V lost 2 bases and J lost 4; bases outside the gene matches: 2. The CDR3 reads CAISEGAGGYEQYF. CDR3 DNA: TGTGCCATCAGTGAGGGAGCGGGAGGGTACGAGCAGTACTTC.

The chain joins TRBV7-9 to TRBJ1-1; TRBD1 might be the D (5 bases). Germline V gene lookup returns CDR1 SEHNR and CDR2 FQNEAQ (reference sequence). The CDR3 is 15 residues long. The V gene lost 1 base and the J gene lost 0 bases, with 9 bases spanning the gap. CDR3 DNA: TGTGCCAGCAGCTTAGTGACAGCCCTGAACACTGAAGCTTTCTTT. It specifies CASSLVTALNTEAFF.

This chain joins TRBV6-2 or TRBV6-3 and TRBJ1-1; possibly TRBD1 for D (5 bases). CDR1 and CDR2 from the germline V gene are MNHEY and SVGEGT. The CDR3 consists of 14 residues. Trimming removed 7 bases at V and 1 base at J, with 13 bases between. In DNA, the CDR3 is TGTGCCAGCAACCCGGTGACAGCGAACACTGAAGCTTTCTTT. Protein product: CASNPVTANTEAFF.

The sample holds one count of this clone. The chain links TRBV6-6 to TRBJ1-2; tentatively, D is TRBD1 (5 bases). The CDR3 has 13 amino acids. Germline V gene data show CDR1 as MNHNY and CDR2 as SVGAGI (reference sequence). V was cut by 4 bases and J by 3 bases, with 9 bases left in between. The CDR3 region has the DNA TGTGCCAGCAGTTTGACAGCCGACTATGGCTACACCTTC. This gives the protein CASSLTADYGYTF.